This T cell receptor (beta chain) was retrieved from a study of lymphopenia after photon versus proton radiotherapy. Overall study results and limits: In patients who died, overall survival fell as post-nadir TCR diversity dropped more. Relative stability marked proton patients; photon patients lost diversity and naive cells.

The repertoire was sequenced with immunoSEQ multiplex PCR; TCRdb's copy has only in-frame clones and lacks some. Of about 65,000 clones listed, about 90% are singletons. Points on this clone: Its antigen is as yet unknown.

Specimen: peripheral blood, collected from a patient treated with proton-based radiotherapy. The clonotype comes from a man at least 80 years old with esophageal cancer.

The CDR3 loop reads CASRYRAAGRYEQYF. CDR3 sequence (DNA): TGTGCCAGTAGATATAGGGCGGCGGGCAGGTACGAGCAGTACTTC. The J gene is TRBJ2-7, the V gene TRBV19, with D possibly matching TRBD2 (5 bases). Trimming left V 6 bases short and J 4 bases short, with 19 bases between. The CDR3 totals 15 residues. Germline CDR1 reads LNHDA; CDR2 reads SQIVND (reference sequence).